This T cell receptor (beta chain) was identified in a study of cytomegalovirus exposure and HLA in healthy donors. The study, taken as a whole, reports: When analyzed later, a missense DCLRE1C variant was found to be linked to TCR beta V- and J-gene trimming.

Concerning this clone itself: What it binds is unknown.

PCR used 60 Vbeta primers and 13 Jbeta primers. The protocol was immunoSEQ multiplex PCR, while the TCRdb copy is restricted to in-frame clones and leaves out a portion. This table has roughly 170,000 clones, 60% to 85% appearing once. Healthy bone marrow donors made up the donors. The sequenced sample was PBMCs. This receptor was taken from a female donor in good health and CMV-seronegative.

In nucleotides, the CDR3 is TGTGCCAGCTCACCGGATAGTATCACTAGGGGCTACACCTTC. This codes for CASSPDSITRGYTF. The chain links TRBV18 to TRBJ1-2; D is uncertain. Germline values: CDR1 KGHSH, CDR2 LQKENI. V lost 3 bases, J lost 8 bases, and 16 bases lay in between. The CDR3 has 14 amino acids. Full variable domain (missing parts from reference TRBV18 and TRBJ1-2): NAGVMQNPRHLVRRRGQEARLRCSPMKGHSHVYWYRQLPEEGLKFMVYLQKENIIDESGMPKERFSAEFPKEGPSILRIQQVVRGDSAAYFCASSPDSITRGYTFGSGTRLTVV.